These T cell receptor beta chains were read from a single sample in a study of blood T cell repertoires in COVID-19. Repertoires were generated with immunoSEQ multiplex PCR, while TCRdb's copy carries only in-frame clones and drops some. The sample consists of some 25,000 clones, approximately 85% of them appearing once. The sample was peripheral blood. These receptors originate from a human donor in a cohort sampled during active COVID-19. Both conserved end residues are part of each CDR3. D genes are given only for firm matches.

j_gene | v_gene | d_gene | CDR3nt | CDR3aa
TRBJ1-2 | TRBV7-8 | TRBD1 | TGTGCCAGCAGCCCTAGTGGGGACAGGGGGAGCGGGCTATATGGCTACACCTTC | CASSPSGDRGSGLYGYTF
TRBJ2-3 | TRBV28 | - | TGTGCCAGCAGTCCGCCGGACAGAGTCACAGATACGCAGTATTTT | CASSPPDRVTDTQYF
TRBJ1-6 | TRBV30 | TRBD1 | TGTGCCTGGAGTGTAACAGGGGGTTATTCACCCCTCCACTTT | CAWSVTGGYSPLHF
TRBJ2-7 | TRBV10-3 | TRBD1 | TGTGCCATCAGGGCAGGGGGTACTTACGAGCAGTACTTC | CAIRAGGTYEQYF
TRBJ2-3 | TRBV7-4 | TRBD2 | TGTGCCAGCAGCTTTAAGAGCGGGGCCCCAGATACGCAGTATTTT | CASSFKSGAPDTQYF
TRBJ2-1 | TRBV3-1/TRBV3-2 | - | TGTGCCAGCAGCCAAGATCGGCAGGGCTCCTACAATGAGCAGTTCTTC | CASSQDRQGSYNEQFF
TRBJ2-3 | TRBV20-1 | - | TGCAGTGCTAGTCAGGACACTAGCACAGATACGCAGTATTTT | CSASQDTSTDTQYF
TRBJ2-7 | TRBV6-2/TRBV6-3 | TRBD1 | TGTGCCAGCAGTTACTCGGGCCTTACAGGGGGGTCGTTAGGTAGCAGCTACGAGCAGTACTTC | CASSYSGLTGGSLGSSYEQYF
TRBJ2-1 | TRBV7-3 | - | TGTGCCAGCAGCTTAGAGGCGAATGAGCAGTTCTTC | CASSLEANEQFF
TRBJ2-1 | TRBV5-1 | - | TGCGCCAGCAGCTTGGTTGGCAGATACAATGAGCAGTTCTTC | CASSLVGRYNEQFF